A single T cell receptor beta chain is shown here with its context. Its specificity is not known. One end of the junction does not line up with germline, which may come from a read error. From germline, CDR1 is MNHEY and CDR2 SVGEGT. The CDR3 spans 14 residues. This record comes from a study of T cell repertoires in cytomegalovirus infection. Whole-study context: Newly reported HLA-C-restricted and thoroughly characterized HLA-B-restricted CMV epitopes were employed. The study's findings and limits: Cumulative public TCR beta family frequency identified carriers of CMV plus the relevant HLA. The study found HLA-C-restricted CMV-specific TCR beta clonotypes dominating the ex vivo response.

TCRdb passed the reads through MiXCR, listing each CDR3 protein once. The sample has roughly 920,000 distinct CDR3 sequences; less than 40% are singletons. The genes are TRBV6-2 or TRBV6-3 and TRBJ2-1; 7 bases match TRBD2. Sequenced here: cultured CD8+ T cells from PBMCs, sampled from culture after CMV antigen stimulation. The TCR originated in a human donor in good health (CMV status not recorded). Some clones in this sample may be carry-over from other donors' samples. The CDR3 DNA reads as TGTGCCAACAGTATTCTAGCGGACTACAATGAGCAGTTCTTC. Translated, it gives CANSILADYNEQFF.